The 27 T cell receptor beta chains below all came from one sample that was sequenced in a study of blood T cell repertoires in COVID-19. Profiling relied on immunoSEQ multiplex PCR, and the TCRdb table lists in-frame clones only, not all of them. The sample lists 300,000 to 350,000 clones; approximately 88% were seen once. Sequenced sample: PBMCs or T cells enriched from blood (not recorded which). These receptor sequences come from a woman aged 18-29 years who had recovered from COVID-19.

CDR3 coding DNA: TGTGCCAGCAGCTTACTCGGGGGACGGAACACTGAAGCTTTCTTT. It translates to CASSLLGGRNTEAFF. The chain links TRBV7-2 to TRBJ1-1; tentatively, D is TRBD1 (5 bases). The germline V gene encodes CDR1 SGHTA and CDR2 FQGNSA. The germline V and J ends were trimmed by 2 bases and 1 base, with 11 bases remaining between them. The CDR3 consists of 15 residues.

This sequence joins TRBV7-8 and TRBJ2-5; tentative D call: TRBD1 (5 bases). The CDR3 spans 13 residues. Between the trimmed V and J ends, which lost 5 bases and 8 bases, there was a span of 15 bases. Germline lookup yields CDR1 SGHVS and CDR2 FQNEAQ. Written as DNA, the CDR3 is TGTGCCAGCAGCCATGGGGCCAGGGAAACCCAGTACTTC. Translated: CASSHGARETQYF.

The chain joins TRBV9 to TRBJ2-6, with 8 bases identical to TRBD2. V was clipped by 2 bases and J by 4 bases; unmatched bases: 5. CDR3 length: 16 residues. Per the germline V gene, CDR1 is SGDLS and CDR2 is YYNGEE. The CDR3 here is CASSVSGGLGANVLTF. DNA of the CDR3: TGTGCCAGCAGCGTTTCGGGAGGGCTCGGGGCCAACGTCCTGACTTTC. Full variable domain (rest looked up from reference TRBV9 and TRBJ2-6): DSGVTQTPKHLITATGQRVTLRCSPRSGDLSVYWYQQSLDQGLQFLIQYYNGEERAKGNILERFSAQQFPDLHSELNLSSLELGDSALYFCASSVSGGLGANVLTFGAGSRLTVL.

The chain joins TRBV6-5 to TRBJ2-7; the match to TRBD2 covers 7 bases. This CDR3 comprises 12 residues. V lost 7 bases, J lost 1 base, and 1 base stayed unmatched. Looked up from germline, CDR1 is MNHEY and CDR2 is SVGAGI. The CDR3 sequence is CASTSGSYEQYF. CDR3 DNA: TGTGCCAGCACTAGCGGATCCTACGAGCAGTACTTC.

The chain uses TRBV15 and TRBJ1-2, with D uncertain. CDR3 length: 13 residues. V lost 6 bases and J lost 3, with 11 bases in between. Germline V lookup: CDR1 LNHNV, CDR2 YYDKDF (reference sequence). The CDR3, as DNA: TGTGCCACCAGTCGGGGTTCTGACTATGGCTACACCTTC. It specifies CATSRGSDYGYTF.

This clone was found once. The chain has TRBV21-1 and TRBJ2-7; the D call in the table, TRBD2, was not verified against the DNA. TRBV21-1 is a pseudogene segment. The CDR3 extends over 13 amino acids. CDR3 residues: CASSKRSSYEQYF. The CDR3 coding sequence is TGTGCCAGCAGCAAACGTAGCTCCTACGAGCAGTACTTC.

As to this clone: The sample contains more than one DNA sequence encoding this CDR3. The chain joins TRBV7-9 to TRBJ1-1; D call uncertain. Trimming pared 1 base from V and 4 bases from J, leaving 4 bases between. The CDR3 length is 12 residues. Germline loops: CDR1 SEHNR, CDR2 FQNEAQ (reference sequence). The CDR3 region is CASSLVSTEAFF. The DNA of the CDR3 is TGTGCCAGCAGCTTAGTCAGCACTGAAGCTTTCTTT.

Here the CDR3 reads CASSPQGSAYSGNTIYF. The CDR3 region has the DNA TGCGCCAGCAGCCCACAGGGTTCCGCTTACTCTGGAAACACCATATATTTT. This chain connects TRBV5-1 to TRBJ1-3; possible D gene TRBD1, 6 bases. Germline V gene data show CDR1 as SGHRS and CDR2 as YFSETQ. V was pared by 4 bases and J by 0 bases, with 17 bases between. The CDR3 is 17 residues long.

The chain links TRBV6-5 to TRBJ1-4; TRBD1 agrees at 10 bases. The CDR3 totals 14 residues. Per the germline V gene, CDR1 is MNHEY and CDR2 is SVGAGI. V shed 9 bases and J 5 bases; nucleotides not matched to a gene: 6. The CDR3 protein is CARTVDRGNEKLFF. The CDR3 nucleotides are TGTGCCAGGACGGTGGACAGGGGGAATGAAAAACTGTTTTTT.

The sample holds a few counts of this clone. This chain joins TRBV10-3 and TRBJ2-5, with 7 bases aligning to TRBD1. CDR1 is ENHRY and CDR2 is SYGVKD in the germline V gene. This CDR3 spans 14 amino acids. The V and J ends lost 4 bases and 0 bases, in that order; junction bases with no gene match: 2. Written as DNA, the CDR3 is TGTGCCATCAGTGCGACAGGGAACCAAGAGACCCAGTACTTC. Its protein product is CAISATGNQETQYF.

This clone was counted a single time. V gene TRBV6-5 combines with J gene TRBJ1-5; the match to TRBD1 covers 7 bases. The CDR3 loop spans 15 amino acids. The V segment lost 6 bases and the J segment 1 base; nucleotides outside the gene matches: 6. Germline V CDR1 and CDR2: MNHEY, SVGAGI. The DNA for the CDR3 is TGTGCCAGCAGGAAACAGGGGATCAGCAATCAGCCCCAGCATTTT. This encodes CASRKQGISNQPQHF.

V is TRBV20-1 and J is TRBJ2-1; no clear D. Trimming cost V 3 bases and J 16 bases, with 16 bases left between them. The CDR3 totals 11 residues. CDR1 is DFQATT and CDR2 is SNEGSKA in the germline V gene (reference sequence). CDR3 DNA sequence: TGCAGTGCTAGGGAGCGACTCCGGCCTTTCTTC. This translates into CSARERLRPFF.

This chain joins TRBV5-8 and TRBJ2-5; the match to TRBD1 covers 10 bases. J lost 4 bases, V lost 4 bases, and 4 bases had no gene match. The CDR3 is 14 amino acids. The germline V gene has CDR1 SGHTS and CDR2 YDEGEE. The CDR3 sequence is CASSRDRGPETQYF. CDR3 DNA: TGTGCCAGCAGCCGGGACAGGGGCCCAGAGACCCAGTACTTC.

The CDR3 sequence is CASRVTGDNQPQHF. The CDR3 DNA reads as TGTGCCAGCAGGGTGACAGGAGATAATCAGCCCCAGCATTTT. The rearrangement joins TRBV28 to TRBJ1-5, with D possibly matching TRBD1 (6 bases). Germline values: CDR1 MDHEN, CDR2 SYDVKM. The CDR3 spans 14 residues. Trimming pared 6 bases from V and 4 bases from J, leaving 13 bases between.

The chain links TRBV11-2 to TRBJ1-5; TRBD1 agrees at 8 bases. Per the germline V gene, CDR1 is SGHAT and CDR2 is FQNNGV. The J segment lost 4 bases and the V segment lost 3 bases, leaving 2 bases of the junction unmatched. The CDR3 runs to 14 residues. The CDR3 DNA reads TGTGCCAGCAGCTTGGGACAGGCGAATCAGCCCCAGCATTTT. This codes for CASSLGQANQPQHF.

CDR3 amino acids: CASSPGDLTGELFF. In nucleotides, the CDR3 is TGTGCCAGCAGCCCGGGGGATTTAACCGGGGAGCTGTTTTTT. This rearrangement joins TRBV11-3 to TRBJ2-2; a possible D gene is TRBD2 (6 bases). This CDR3 comprises 14 residues. Germline loops: CDR1 SGHNT, CDR2 YENEEA. Trimming cost V 5 bases and J 5 bases, with 12 bases left between them.

The rearrangement uses TRBV7-9 and TRBJ1-4; 7 bases are shared with TRBD1. The CDR3 runs to 15 residues. Per the germline V gene, CDR1 is SEHNR and CDR2 is FQNEAQ (reference sequence). The V segment lost 5 bases and the J segment 6 bases; nucleotides outside the gene matches: 9. The CDR3 bases are TGTGCCAGCAGCCGGACAGGTGATGGCGATGAAAAACTGTTTTTT. As protein: CASSRTGDGDEKLFF.

The rearrangement links TRBV30 to TRBJ1-1; D is possibly TRBD1 (6 bases). The germline V and J ends were trimmed by 1 base and 3 bases, with 9 bases remaining between them. This CDR3 region has 13 residues. Germline CDR1 GTSNPN, CDR2 SVGIG (reference sequence). The CDR3 region is CAWSGGQDTEAFF. The CDR3 DNA is TGTGCCTGGAGTGGGGGGCAGGACACTGAAGCTTTCTTT.

The gene calls are TRBV21-1 and TRBJ2-4; the D call of TRBD1 is as the table states it, not checked on the DNA. TRBV21-1 has pseudogene status. The CDR3 consists of 14 residues. The CDR3 spells CASIPDNVENIQYF. The CDR3, as DNA: TGTGCCAGCATCCCGGACAACGTAGAAAACATTCAGTACTTC.

Details on this clone: The sample contains more than one DNA sequence encoding this CDR3. This chain connects TRBV24-1 to TRBJ2-1, with a weak D call TRBD2 (6 bases). V was trimmed by 0 bases and J by 6 bases, leaving 8 bases between them. Germline V gene lookup returns CDR1 KGHDR and CDR2 SFDVKD. This CDR3 has 14 residues. The DNA for the CDR3 is TGTGCCACCAGTGATTTGCGGGGGTCCAATGAGCAGTTCTTC. Translating it yields CATSDLRGSNEQFF.

This chain joins TRBV10-3 and TRBJ2-3, with D possibly being TRBD2 (5 bases). The germline gives CDR1 ENHRY, CDR2 SYGVKD. The CDR3 loop spans 15 amino acids. Trimming removed 4 bases from V and 2 bases from J, with 13 bases in between. The chain's CDR3 is CAISASVATTDTQYF. CDR3 nucleotide sequence: TGTGCCATCAGTGCATCGGTAGCGACCACAGATACGCAGTATTTT.

CDR3 DNA sequence: TGCGCCAGCAGCCAAGGTCAGGGCAGTTATTCTTATGGCTACACCTTC. Amino acids: CASSQGQGSYSYGYTF. V and J are TRBV4-3 and TRBJ1-2, with D tentatively TRBD1 (5 bases). With 1 base removed from V and 5 bases from J, the gap between germline ends came to 17 bases. CDR3 length: 16 amino acids. Germline V gene sequence: CDR1 LGHNA, CDR2 YSLEER.

The chain has TRBV7-2 and TRBJ2-4; 8 nucleotides agree with TRBD2. V trimming: 0 bases; J trimming: 8 bases; junction bases outside the gene matches: 6. The CDR3 length is 15 residues. The germline V gene has CDR1 SGHTA and CDR2 FQGNSA. This CDR3 is CASSLAGRGADIQYF. Here the CDR3 DNA reads TGTGCCAGCAGCTTAGCGGGGCGGGGGGCAGACATTCAGTACTTC. Combining the CDR3 with reference TRBV7-2 and TRBJ2-4 gives the whole variable domain GAGVSQSPSNKVTEKGKDVELRCDPISGHTALYWYRQSLGQGLEFLIYFQGNSAPDKSGLPSDRFSAERTGGSVSTLTIQRTQQEDSAVYLCASSLAGRGADIQYFGAGTRLSVL.

The chain has TRBV7-2 and TRBJ2-7, with D unresolved. Germline V gene sequence: CDR1 SGHTA, CDR2 FQGNSA. V was clipped by 0 bases and J by 1 base, with 4 bases between them. CDR3 length: 13 amino acids. The CDR3 DNA sequence: TGTGCCAGCAGCTTAGCTATGTCCTACGAGCAGTACTTC. This sequence encodes CASSLAMSYEQYF.

The chain uses TRBV18 and TRBJ2-1; D is undetermined. Trimming shortened V by 0 bases and J by 0 bases, and 9 bases separated the two germline ends. From germline, CDR1 is KGHSH and CDR2 LQKENI. This CDR3 is built from 16 residues. The CDR3 region has the DNA TGTGCCAGCTCACCACCGCCCACAGCCTCCTACAATGAGCAGTTCTTC. Its translation is CASSPPPTASYNEQFF.

This chain joins TRBV30 and TRBJ1-5; D not certain. The ends were cut back, 0 bases at V and 4 bases at J, with 7 bases in the middle. The CDR3 totals 13 residues. CDR1 is GTSNPN and CDR2 is SVGIG in the germline V gene (reference sequence). The DNA of the CDR3 is TGTGCCTGGAGTGTTGGGAGGAATCAGCCCCAGCATTTT. Translated, it gives CAWSVGRNQPQHF.

The V gene is TRBV4-2, the J gene TRBJ2-1; 8 bases fit TRBD2. This CDR3 comprises 15 residues. The germline V gene encodes CDR1 LGHNA and CDR2 YNFKEQ. V trimming: 1 base; J trimming: 9 bases; junction bases outside the gene matches: 8. The CDR3 bases are TGTGCCAGCAGCCAAGTAGCGGGGAATGAGGTTGAGCAGTTCTTC. Its protein product is CASSQVAGNEVEQFF.